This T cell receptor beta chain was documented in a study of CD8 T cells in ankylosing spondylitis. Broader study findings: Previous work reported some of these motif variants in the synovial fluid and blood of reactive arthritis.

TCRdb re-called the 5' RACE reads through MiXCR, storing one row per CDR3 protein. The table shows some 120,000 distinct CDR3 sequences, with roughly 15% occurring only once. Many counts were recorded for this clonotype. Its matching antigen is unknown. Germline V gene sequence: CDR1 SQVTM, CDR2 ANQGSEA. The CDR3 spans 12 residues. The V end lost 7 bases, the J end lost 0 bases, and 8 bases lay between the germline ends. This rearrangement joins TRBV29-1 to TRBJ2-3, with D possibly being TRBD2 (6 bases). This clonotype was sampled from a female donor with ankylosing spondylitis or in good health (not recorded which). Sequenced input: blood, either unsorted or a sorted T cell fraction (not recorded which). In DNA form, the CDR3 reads TGCAGCGGGGGACTGAGCACAGATACGCAGTATTTT. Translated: CSGGLSTDTQYF.